This T cell receptor (beta chain) was found in a study of blood T cell repertoires in COVID-19. Study summary: From the United States, Italy and Spain came samples of acute and convalescent COVID-19. PBMCs, B-cell-depleted T cells, or T cells were the source of the cDNA or gDNA that made up the material.

As originally analysed: From reference gene primer amplification, estimates of nucleated cell counts were derived. Sequencing used immunoSEQ multiplex PCR; TCRdb keeps in-frame clones, though not all of them. V and J calls and clone size come straight from that table; D and trimming were deduced from the DNA. Of a few hundred thousand clones in the sample, roughly 85% were seen once. This CDR3 has 13 residues. CDR1 is MNHEY and CDR2 is SVGEGT in the germline V gene. The ends were cut back, 7 bases at V and 4 bases at J, with 13 bases in the middle. What was sequenced was peripheral blood. This chain uses TRBV6-2 or TRBV6-3 with TRBJ1-1, with a possible D match to TRBD1 (6 bases). The receptor comes from a woman between 18 and 29 years old with acute or convalescent COVID-19. This CDR3 is CASTPAGATEAFF. Written as DNA, the CDR3 is TGTGCCAGCACCCCGGCGGGGGCCACTGAAGCTTTCTTT.